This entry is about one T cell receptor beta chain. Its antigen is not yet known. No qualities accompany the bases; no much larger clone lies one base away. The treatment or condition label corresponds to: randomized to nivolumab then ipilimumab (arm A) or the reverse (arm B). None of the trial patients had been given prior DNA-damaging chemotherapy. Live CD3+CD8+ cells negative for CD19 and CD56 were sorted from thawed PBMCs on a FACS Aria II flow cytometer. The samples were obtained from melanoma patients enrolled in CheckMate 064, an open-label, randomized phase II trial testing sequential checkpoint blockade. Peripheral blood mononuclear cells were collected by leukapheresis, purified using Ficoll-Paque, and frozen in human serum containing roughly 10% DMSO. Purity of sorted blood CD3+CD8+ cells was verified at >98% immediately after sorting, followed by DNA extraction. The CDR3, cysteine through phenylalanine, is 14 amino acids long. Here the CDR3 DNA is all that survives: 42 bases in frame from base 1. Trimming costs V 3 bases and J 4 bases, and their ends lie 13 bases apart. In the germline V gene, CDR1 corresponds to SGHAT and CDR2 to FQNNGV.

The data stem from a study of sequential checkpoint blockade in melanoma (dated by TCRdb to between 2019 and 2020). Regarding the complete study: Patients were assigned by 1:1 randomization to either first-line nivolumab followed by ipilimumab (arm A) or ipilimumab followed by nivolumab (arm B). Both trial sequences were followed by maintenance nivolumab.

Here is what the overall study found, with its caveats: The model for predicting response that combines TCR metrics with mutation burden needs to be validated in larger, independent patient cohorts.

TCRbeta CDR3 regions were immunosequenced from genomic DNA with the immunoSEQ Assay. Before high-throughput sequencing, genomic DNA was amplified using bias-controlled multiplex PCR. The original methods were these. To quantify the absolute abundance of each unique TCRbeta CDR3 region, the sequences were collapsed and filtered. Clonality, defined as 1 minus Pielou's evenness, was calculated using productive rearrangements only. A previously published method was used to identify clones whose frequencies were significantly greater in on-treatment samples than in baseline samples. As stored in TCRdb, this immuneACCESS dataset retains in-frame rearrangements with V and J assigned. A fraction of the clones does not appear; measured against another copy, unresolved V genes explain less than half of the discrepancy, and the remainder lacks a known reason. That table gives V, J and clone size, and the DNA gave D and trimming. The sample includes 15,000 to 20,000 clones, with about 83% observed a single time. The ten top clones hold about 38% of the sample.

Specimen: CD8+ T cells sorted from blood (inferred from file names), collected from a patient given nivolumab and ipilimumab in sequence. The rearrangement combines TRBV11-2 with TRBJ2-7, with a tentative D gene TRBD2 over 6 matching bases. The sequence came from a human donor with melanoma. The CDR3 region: CASSLGTRGYEQYF. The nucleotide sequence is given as TGTGCCAGCAGCTTGGGAACCCGGGGGTACGAGCAGTACTTC.